This T cell receptor (beta chain) was sequenced during a study of blood T cell repertoires in COVID-19. Study at large: COVID-19 samples, acute and convalescent, were from the United States, Italy and Spain. The cDNA or gDNA used as material had been derived from T cells, B-cell-depleted T cells, or PBMCs.

Germline V gives CDR1 LNHNV, CDR2 YYDKDF (reference sequence). V was pared by 5 bases and J by 8 bases, with 16 bases of the junction left unmatched. The CDR3 has 17 amino acids. As processed by the authors: For nucleated cells, counts were estimated from reference gene primer amplification. Only in-frame clones appear in the TCRdb table, and some are missing; sequencing was by immunoSEQ multiplex PCR. That table supplies the V and J calls and clone size; D and trimming were determined from the DNA. The table has approximately 70,000 clones, 88% seen once; the top ten hold over 0.95%. The chain recombines TRBV15 with TRBJ2-1, with 9 positions matching TRBD2. The material sequenced was peripheral blood. The receptor comes from a woman aged 60 to 75 with acute or convalescent COVID-19. This chain's CDR3 is CATSWSGRAGGVDEQFF. The CDR3 DNA reads as TGTGCCACCAGCTGGTCCGGACGAGCGGGGGGTGTCGATGAGCAGTTCTTC.